A single sample is the source of the 3 T cell receptor beta chains below, sequenced in a study of shared clonotypes between healthy human individuals. Assay: immunoSEQ multiplex PCR; the TCRdb copy retains only in-frame clones and omits some. This table holds about 1 million clones, under 80% found once. The sequenced material came from memory CD4+ T cells sorted from blood. The subset: CD45RA-negative fraction. Source of these receptors: a man aged 18 to 29 in good health.

J is TRBJ1-4 and V is TRBV27; possibly TRBD1 for D (5 bases). Per the germline V gene, CDR1 is MNHEY and CDR2 is SMNVEV (reference sequence). With 7 bases removed from V and 2 bases from J, the gap between germline ends came to 14 bases. The CDR3 totals 15 residues. The CDR3 loop reads CASMIGRGTNEKLFF. The DNA for the CDR3 is TGTGCCAGCATGATAGGGAGGGGCACTAATGAAAAACTGTTTTTT. The full variable domain, rest sourced from reference TRBV27 and TRBJ1-4, is EAQVTQNPRYLITVTGKKLTVTCSQNMNHEYMSWYRQDPGLGLRQIYYSMNVEVTDKGDVPEGYKVSRKEKRNFPLILESPSPNQTSLYFCASMIGRGTNEKLFFGSGTQLSVL.

This clone was recorded a few times. The chain combines TRBV28 with TRBJ1-1, with D perhaps TRBD1 (5 bases). The CDR3 extends over 17 amino acids. Between the trimmed V and J ends, which lost 2 bases and 1 base, there was a span of 17 bases. In germline, CDR1 is MDHEN, CDR2 SYDVKM. The CDR3 spells CASSLGGRGRKNTEAFF. CDR3 DNA: TGTGCCAGCAGTTTAGGTGGGAGGGGACGCAAGAACACTGAAGCTTTCTTT.

The chain couples TRBV5-1 to TRBJ2-1; D possibly matches TRBD1 or TRBD2 (5 bases each). The CDR3 has 15 residues. The V gene's germline CDR1 is SGHRS and CDR2 YFSETQ. The V end lost 3 bases, the J end lost 6 bases, and 16 bases lay between the germline ends. The CDR3 DNA sequence: TGCGCCAGCAGCTCAGCCGGGACGCCTGGCAATGAGCAGTTCTTC. Translation: CASSSAGTPGNEQFF.